The sample holds one count of the clone carrying this T cell receptor (beta chain). V lost 1 base and J lost 0, with 16 bases in between. There are 18 residues in the CDR3. In germline, CDR1 is SGHTA, CDR2 FQGNSA. With random hexamers, about 0.5 to 1 ug RNA was reverse transcribed. The authors amplified TCR beta CDR3 across 54 Vbeta and 13 Jbeta using immunoSEQ multiplex PCR. TCRdb independently ran MiXCR on the immunoSEQ multiplex PCR reads; one entry per CDR3 protein. The sample contains roughly 120,000 distinct CDR3 sequences, around 95% of which appear only once. This specimen belongs to a study of CD8 T cells in Susac syndrome.

The sample was CD4+ T cells from PBMCs. The sequence derives from a human donor in good health. The chain uses TRBV7-2 and TRBJ2-4, with a weak D call TRBD2 (6 bases). The CDR3 bases are TGTGCCAGCAGCTTAGTGGGTAGCGGTAGGTTAGCCAAAAACATTCAGTACTTC. This sequence encodes CASSLVGSGRLAKNIQYF.